This T cell receptor beta chain came from a study of cytomegalovirus exposure and HLA in healthy donors. Findings of the study overall: Data from an earlier analysis indicated that most TCR beta V segments were productive either about 87% or about 30% of the time.

This CDR3 has 14 amino acids. CDR1 MNHEY and CDR2 SVGAGI come from the germline V gene. V was pared by 7 bases and J by 5 bases, with 10 bases of the junction left unmatched. This PCR relied on a set of 60 Vbeta primers and 13 Jbeta primers. Assay used: immunoSEQ multiplex PCR; TCRdb lists only in-frame clones, some missing. The sample yields more than 90,000 clones, about 70% seen once. Notes on this clone: Its antigen remains unknown.

The chain couples TRBV6-5 to TRBJ1-1, with TRBD1 identical over 7 bases. The sequenced sample was PBMCs. The receptor was derived from a human donor in good health. The CDR3 DNA follows: TGTGCCAGCAATGGCGACGGACAGGTGACTGAAGCTTTCTTT. It is translated as CASNGDGQVTEAFF.